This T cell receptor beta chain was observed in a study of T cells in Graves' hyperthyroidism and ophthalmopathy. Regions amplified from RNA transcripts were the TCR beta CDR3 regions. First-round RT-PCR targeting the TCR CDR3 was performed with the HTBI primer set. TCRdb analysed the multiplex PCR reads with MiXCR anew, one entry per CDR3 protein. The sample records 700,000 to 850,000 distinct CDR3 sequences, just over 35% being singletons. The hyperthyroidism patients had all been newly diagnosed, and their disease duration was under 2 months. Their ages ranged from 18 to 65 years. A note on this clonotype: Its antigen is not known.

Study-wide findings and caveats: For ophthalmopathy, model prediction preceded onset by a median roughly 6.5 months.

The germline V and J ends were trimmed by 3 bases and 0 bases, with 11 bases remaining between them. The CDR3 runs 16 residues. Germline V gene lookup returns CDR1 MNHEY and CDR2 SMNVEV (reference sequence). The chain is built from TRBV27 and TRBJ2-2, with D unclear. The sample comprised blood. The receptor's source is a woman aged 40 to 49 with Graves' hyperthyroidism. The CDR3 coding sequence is TGTGCCAGCAGTTTGTTCGTCGGTGCGAACACCGGGGAGCTGTTTTTT. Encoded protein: CASSLFVGANTGELFF.